This T cell receptor (beta chain) was captured in a study of T cell responses to AZD1222 COVID-19 vaccine. TCRdb's table, derived via immunoSEQ multiplex PCR, lists solely in-frame clones and lacks some. The data contain around 77,000 clones, around nine tenths of them singletons. The receptor was isolated from an adult in good health. Specimen: peripheral blood, collected on day 0 of AZD1222 vaccination.

Here the CDR3 DNA reads TGTGCCTGGAGTGTACATGGAGACCAGCCCCAGCATTTT. Protein: CAWSVHGDQPQHF. The V gene is TRBV30, the J gene TRBJ1-5; no clear D. The V end was cut by 0 bases, the J end by 7 bases, with 10 bases between. Germline V gene lookup returns CDR1 GTSNPN and CDR2 SVGIG (reference sequence). The CDR3 contains 13 residues.